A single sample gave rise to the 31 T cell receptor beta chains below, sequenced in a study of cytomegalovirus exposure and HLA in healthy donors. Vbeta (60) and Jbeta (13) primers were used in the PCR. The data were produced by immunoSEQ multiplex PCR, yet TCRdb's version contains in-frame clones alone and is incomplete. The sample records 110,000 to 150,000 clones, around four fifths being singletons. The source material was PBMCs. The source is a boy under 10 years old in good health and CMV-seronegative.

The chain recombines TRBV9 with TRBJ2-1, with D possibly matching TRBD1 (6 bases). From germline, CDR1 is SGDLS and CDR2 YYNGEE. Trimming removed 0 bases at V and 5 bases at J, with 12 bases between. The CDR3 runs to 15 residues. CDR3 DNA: TGTGCCAGCAGCGTAGTCCCGAGACAGGACAATGAGCAGTTCTTC. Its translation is CASSVVPRQDNEQFF.

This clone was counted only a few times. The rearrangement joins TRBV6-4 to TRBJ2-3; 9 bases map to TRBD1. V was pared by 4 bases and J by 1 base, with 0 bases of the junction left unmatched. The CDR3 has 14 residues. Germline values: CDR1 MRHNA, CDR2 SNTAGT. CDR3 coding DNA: TGTGCCAGCAGTGGGACAGGGGGCACAGATACGCAGTATTTT. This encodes CASSGTGGTDTQYF.

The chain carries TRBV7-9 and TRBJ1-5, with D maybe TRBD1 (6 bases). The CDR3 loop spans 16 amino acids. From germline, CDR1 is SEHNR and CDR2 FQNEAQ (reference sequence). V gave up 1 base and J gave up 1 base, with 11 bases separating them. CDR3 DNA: TGTGCCAGCAGCTTAGATGTGGGGGCAAGCAATCAGCCCCAGCATTTT. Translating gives CASSLDVGASNQPQHF.

As DNA, the CDR3 is TGTGCCAGCAGTCCACACGAGGGACTAGCCGTTGTCTGGCCCCAGTACTTC. It yields the protein CASSPHEGLAVVWPQYF. The chain combines TRBV28 with TRBJ2-5; 9 bases map to TRBD2. The CDR3 has 17 amino acids. V lost 5 bases and J lost 9; bases outside the gene matches: 19. The germline gives CDR1 MDHEN, CDR2 SYDVKM.

CDR3 nucleotides: TGCGCCAGCAGCCGAGTTCCGGGACAGGGAGGTGAGCAGTTCTTC. Protein sequence: CASSRVPGQGGEQFF. V gene TRBV4-3 combines with J gene TRBJ2-1; 9 bases fit TRBD1. This CDR3 has 15 residues. CDR1 LGHNA and CDR2 YSLEER come from the germline V gene. With V trimmed by 4 bases and J by 9 bases, 10 bases remained unmatched.

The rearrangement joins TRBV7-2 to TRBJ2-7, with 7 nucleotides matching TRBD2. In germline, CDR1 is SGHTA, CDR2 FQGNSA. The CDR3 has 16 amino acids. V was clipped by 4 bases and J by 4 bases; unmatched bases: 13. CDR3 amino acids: CASSSILALVGYEQYF. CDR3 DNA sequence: TGTGCCAGCAGCTCAATACTAGCGTTGGTGGGTTACGAGCAGTACTTC. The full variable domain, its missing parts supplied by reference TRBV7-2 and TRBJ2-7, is GAGVSQSPSNKVTEKGKDVELRCDPISGHTALYWYRQSLGQGLEFLIYFQGNSAPDKSGLPSDRFSAERTGGSVSTLTIQRTQQEDSAVYLCASSSILALVGYEQYFGPGTRLTVT.

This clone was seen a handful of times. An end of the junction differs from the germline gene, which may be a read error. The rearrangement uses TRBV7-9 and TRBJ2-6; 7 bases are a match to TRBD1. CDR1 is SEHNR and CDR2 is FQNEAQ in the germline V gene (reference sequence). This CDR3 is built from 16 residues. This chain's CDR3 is CSSTKGQPSGANVLTF. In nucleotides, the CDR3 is TGTTCCAGCACCAAGGGACAGCCCTCTGGGGCCAACGTCCTGACTTTC.

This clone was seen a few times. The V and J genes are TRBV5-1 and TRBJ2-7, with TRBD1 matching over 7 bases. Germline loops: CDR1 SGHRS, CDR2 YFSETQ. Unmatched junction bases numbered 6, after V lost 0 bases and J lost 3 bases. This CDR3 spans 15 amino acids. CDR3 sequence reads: CASSLGDRAFYEQYF. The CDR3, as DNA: TGCGCCAGCAGCTTGGGGGACAGAGCGTTCTACGAGCAGTACTTC.

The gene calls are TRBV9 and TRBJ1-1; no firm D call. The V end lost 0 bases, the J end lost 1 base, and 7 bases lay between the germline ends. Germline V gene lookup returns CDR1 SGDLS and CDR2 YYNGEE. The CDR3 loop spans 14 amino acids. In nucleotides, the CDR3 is TGTGCCAGCAGCGTAGTGACTGGGAACACTGAAGCTTTCTTT. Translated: CASSVVTGNTEAFF.

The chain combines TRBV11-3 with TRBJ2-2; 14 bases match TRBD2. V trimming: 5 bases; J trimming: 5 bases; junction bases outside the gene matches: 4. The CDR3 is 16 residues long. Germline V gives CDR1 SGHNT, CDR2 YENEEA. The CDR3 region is CASSRRLAGGTGELFF. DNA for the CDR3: TGTGCCAGCAGCCGACGACTAGCGGGAGGGACCGGGGAGCTGTTTTTT.

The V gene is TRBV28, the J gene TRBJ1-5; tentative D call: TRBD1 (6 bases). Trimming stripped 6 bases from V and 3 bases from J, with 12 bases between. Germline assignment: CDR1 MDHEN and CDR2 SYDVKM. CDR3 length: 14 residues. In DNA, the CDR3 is TGTGCCAGCAGCACACAGGGCCCCAATCAGCCCCAGCATTTT. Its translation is CASSTQGPNQPQHF.

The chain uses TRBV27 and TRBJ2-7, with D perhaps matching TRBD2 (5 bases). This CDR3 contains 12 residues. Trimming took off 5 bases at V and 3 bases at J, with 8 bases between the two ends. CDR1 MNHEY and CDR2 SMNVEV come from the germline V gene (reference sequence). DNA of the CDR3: TGTGCCAGCAGTCACGGACTCTACGAGCAGTACTTC. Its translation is CASSHGLYEQYF.

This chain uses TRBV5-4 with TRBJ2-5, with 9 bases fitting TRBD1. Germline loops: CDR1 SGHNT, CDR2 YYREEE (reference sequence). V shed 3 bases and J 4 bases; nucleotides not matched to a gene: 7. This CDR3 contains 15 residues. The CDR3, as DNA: TGTGCCAGCAGCTCTGAAGGACAGGGGATAGAGACCCAGTACTTC. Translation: CASSSEGQGIETQYF.

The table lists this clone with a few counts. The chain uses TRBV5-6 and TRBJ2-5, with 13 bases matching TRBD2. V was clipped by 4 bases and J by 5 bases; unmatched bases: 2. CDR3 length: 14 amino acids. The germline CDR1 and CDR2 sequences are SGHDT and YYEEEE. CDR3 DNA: TGTGCCAGCAGCCAGACTAGCGGGGGGGAGACCCAGTACTTC. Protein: CASSQTSGGETQYF.

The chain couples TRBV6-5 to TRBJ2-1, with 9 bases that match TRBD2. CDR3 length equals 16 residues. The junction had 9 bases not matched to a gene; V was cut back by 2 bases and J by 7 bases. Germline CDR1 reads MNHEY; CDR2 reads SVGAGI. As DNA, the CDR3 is TGTGCCAGCAGTTACCTCGTAGTAGCGGGAGTAAATGAGCAGTTCTTC. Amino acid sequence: CASSYLVVAGVNEQFF.

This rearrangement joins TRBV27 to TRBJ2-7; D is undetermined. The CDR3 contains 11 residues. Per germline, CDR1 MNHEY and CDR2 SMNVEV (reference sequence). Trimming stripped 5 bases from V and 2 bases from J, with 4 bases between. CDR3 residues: CASSQAYEQYF. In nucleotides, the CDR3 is TGTGCCAGCAGTCAGGCCTACGAGCAGTACTTC.

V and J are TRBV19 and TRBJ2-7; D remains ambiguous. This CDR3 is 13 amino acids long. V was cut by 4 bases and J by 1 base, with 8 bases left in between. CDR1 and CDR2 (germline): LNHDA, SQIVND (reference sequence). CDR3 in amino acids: CASSTGPSYEQYF. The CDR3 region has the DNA TGTGCCAGTAGTACCGGTCCATCCTACGAGCAGTACTTC.

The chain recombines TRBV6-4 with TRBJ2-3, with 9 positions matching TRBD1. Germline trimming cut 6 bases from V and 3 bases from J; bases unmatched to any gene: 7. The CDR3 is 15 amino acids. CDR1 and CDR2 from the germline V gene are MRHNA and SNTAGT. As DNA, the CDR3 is TGTGCCAGCAGGCTACAGGGGGCGAGAACAGATACGCAGTATTTT. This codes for CASRLQGARTDTQYF.

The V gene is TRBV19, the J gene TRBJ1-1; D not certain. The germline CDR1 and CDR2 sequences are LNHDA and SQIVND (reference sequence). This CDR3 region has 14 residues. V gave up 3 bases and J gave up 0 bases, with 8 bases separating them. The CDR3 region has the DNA TGTGCCAGTAGTATGAGGAGGGTGAACACTGAAGCTTTCTTT. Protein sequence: CASSMRRVNTEAFF.

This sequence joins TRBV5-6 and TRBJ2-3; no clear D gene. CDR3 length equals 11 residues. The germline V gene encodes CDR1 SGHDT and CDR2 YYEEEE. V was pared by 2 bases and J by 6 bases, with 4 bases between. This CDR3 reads CASSFRDTQYF. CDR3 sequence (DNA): TGTGCCAGCAGCTTCCGTGATACGCAGTATTTT.

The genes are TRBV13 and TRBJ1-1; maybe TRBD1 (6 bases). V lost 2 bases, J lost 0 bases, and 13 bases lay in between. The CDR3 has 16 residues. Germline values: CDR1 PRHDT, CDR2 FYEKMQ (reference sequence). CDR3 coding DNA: TGTGCCAGCAGCTTATATCTTGGGACAATGAACACTGAAGCTTTCTTT. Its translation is CASSLYLGTMNTEAFF.

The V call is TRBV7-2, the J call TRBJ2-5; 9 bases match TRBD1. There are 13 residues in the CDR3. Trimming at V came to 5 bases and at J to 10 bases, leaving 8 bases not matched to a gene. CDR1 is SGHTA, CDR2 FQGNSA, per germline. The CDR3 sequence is CASSTWDREVQYF. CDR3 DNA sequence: TGTGCCAGCAGCACATGGGACAGGGAGGTCCAGTACTTC.

The chain's CDR3 is CASSLRLAGGKSNTGELFF. Here the CDR3 DNA reads TGTGCCAGCAGCTTACGACTAGCGGGGGGGAAATCGAACACCGGGGAGCTGTTTTTT. The rearrangement links TRBV5-6 to TRBJ2-2, with 14 bases identical to TRBD2. Germline V gene data show CDR1 as SGHDT and CDR2 as YYEEEE. The CDR3 runs to 19 residues. J lost 0 bases, V lost 2 bases, and 6 bases had no gene match.

The CDR3 bases are TGTGCCAGCACAACCTCCGGGACAGCTTCACCCCTCCACTTT. Its translation: CASTTSGTASPLHF. The chain combines TRBV27 with TRBJ1-6; 7 positions agree with TRBD1. Germline trimming cut 7 bases from V and 9 bases from J; bases unmatched to any gene: 9. The CDR3 is 14 amino acids. Per germline, CDR1 MNHEY and CDR2 SMNVEV (reference sequence).

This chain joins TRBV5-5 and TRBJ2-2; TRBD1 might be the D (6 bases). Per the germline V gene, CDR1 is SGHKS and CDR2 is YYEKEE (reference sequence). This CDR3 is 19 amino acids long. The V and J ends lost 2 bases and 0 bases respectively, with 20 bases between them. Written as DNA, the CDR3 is TGTGCCAGCAGCTTCCGGTTCGTGACGGACAGCGCGAACACCGGGGAGCTGTTTTTT. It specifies CASSFRFVTDSANTGELFF. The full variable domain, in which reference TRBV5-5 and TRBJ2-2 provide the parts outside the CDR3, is DAGVTQSPTHLIKTRGQQVTLRCSPISGHKSVSWYQQVLGQGPQFIFQYYEKEERGRGNFPDRFSARQFPNYSSELNVNALLLGDSALYLCASSFRFVTDSANTGELFFGEGSRLTVL.

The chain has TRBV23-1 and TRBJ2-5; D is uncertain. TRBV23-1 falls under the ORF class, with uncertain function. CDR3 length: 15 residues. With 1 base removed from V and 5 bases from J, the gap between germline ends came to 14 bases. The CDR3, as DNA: TGCGCCAGCAGTCAATTCTCGGGTGCCCGGGAGACCCAGTACTTC. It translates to CASSQFSGARETQYF.

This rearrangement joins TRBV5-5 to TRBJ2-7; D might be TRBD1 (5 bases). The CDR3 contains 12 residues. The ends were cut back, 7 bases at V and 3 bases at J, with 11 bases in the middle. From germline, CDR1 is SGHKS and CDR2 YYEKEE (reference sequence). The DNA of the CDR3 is TGTGCCAGCGACTCCGGACACTACGAGCAGTACTTC. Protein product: CASDSGHYEQYF.

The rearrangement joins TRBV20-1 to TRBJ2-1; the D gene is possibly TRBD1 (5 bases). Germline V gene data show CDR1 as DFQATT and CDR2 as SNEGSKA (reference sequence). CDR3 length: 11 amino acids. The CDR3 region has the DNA TGCAGGGCAGGGCGCTGCAATGAGCAGTTCTTC. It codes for CRAGRCNEQFF.

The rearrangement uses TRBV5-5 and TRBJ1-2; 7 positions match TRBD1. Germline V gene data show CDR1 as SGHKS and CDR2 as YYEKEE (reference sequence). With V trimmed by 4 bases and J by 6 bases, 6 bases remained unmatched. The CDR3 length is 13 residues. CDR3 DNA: TGTGCCAGCAGCCCCAGGGGGACCCATGGCTACACCTTC. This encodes CASSPRGTHGYTF.

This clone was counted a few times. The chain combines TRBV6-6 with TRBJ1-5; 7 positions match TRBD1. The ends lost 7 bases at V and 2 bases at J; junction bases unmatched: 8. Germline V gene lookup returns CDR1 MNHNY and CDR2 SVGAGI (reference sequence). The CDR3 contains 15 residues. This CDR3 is CASTRQGYGNQPQHF. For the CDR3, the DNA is TGTGCCAGCACCCGACAGGGATACGGCAATCAGCCCCAGCATTTT.

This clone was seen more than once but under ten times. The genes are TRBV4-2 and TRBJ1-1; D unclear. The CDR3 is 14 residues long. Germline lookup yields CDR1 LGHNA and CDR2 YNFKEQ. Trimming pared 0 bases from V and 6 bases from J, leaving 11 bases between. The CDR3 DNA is TGTGCCAGCAGCCAAGAGAAGAGCATCTCTGAAGCTTTCTTT. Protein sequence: CASSQEKSISEAFF.